This T cell receptor (beta chain) was documented in a study of CD8 T cells in Susac syndrome. With random hexamers, about 0.45 to 1 ug RNA was reverse transcribed. TCRdb fed the immunoSEQ multiplex PCR reads into MiXCR, producing one record per CDR3 protein. This table has around 130,000 distinct CDR3 sequences, about 93% appearing once. CDR3 length equals 17 residues. V lost 4 bases to trimming and J lost 3 bases, with 16 bases between them. CDR1 MNHEY and CDR2 SMNVEV come from the germline V gene (reference sequence). The rearrangement links TRBV27 to TRBJ2-6, with D maybe TRBD2 (6 bases). Sequenced input: CD8+ T cells from PBMCs. This sequence was found in a human donor with multiple sclerosis. In nucleotides, the CDR3 is TGTGCCAGCAGTTCCCCCGCAGGGCGGGATGGGGCCAACGTCCTGACTTTC. Translating it yields CASSSPAGRDGANVLTF. The whole variable domain, remainder taken from reference TRBV27 and TRBJ2-6, is EAQVTQNPRYLITVTGKKLTVTCSQNMNHEYMSWYRQDPGLGLRQIYYSMNVEVTDKGDVPEGYKVSRKEKRNFPLILESPSPNQTSLYFCASSSPAGRDGANVLTFGAGSRLTVL.